The subject of this entry is one TCR beta chain. As yet, its antigen is unknown. This sample was included in a study of T cell clones after liver transplantation. Overall study: Post-transplant blood was tracked for graft-donor-reactive T cell clones identified in a pre-transplant mixed lymphocyte reaction. Standard immunosuppression, with no induction, continued until 12-24 months after transplant. Broader study findings: A significant post-transplant drop in circulating graft-donor-reactive CD4 TCRbeta sequences occurred in most of the 8 subjects. Donor-reactive sequences fell more than third party-reactive ones, suggesting partial deletion.

There are 15 residues in the CDR3. Germline V gene data show CDR1 as MDHEN and CDR2 as SYDVKM. V was clipped by 7 bases and J by 1 base; unmatched bases: 9. The repertoire was sequenced with immunoSEQ multiplex PCR; TCRdb's copy has only in-frame clones and lacks some. The sample has 75,000 to 85,000 clones, roughly 83% seen once; the top ten hold over 2.5%. This sequence originates from a human patient who received a liver transplant. The graft donor may account for some of the T cells. The rearrangement links TRBV28 to TRBJ2-7; 8 bases fit TRBD2. This specimen was CD4+ T cells from blood, taken at the 22-month timepoint. The CDR3 reads CASTPAGTRSYEQYF. The DNA for the CDR3 is TGTGCCAGCACCCCCGCCGGGACTAGATCCTACGAGCAGTACTTC.